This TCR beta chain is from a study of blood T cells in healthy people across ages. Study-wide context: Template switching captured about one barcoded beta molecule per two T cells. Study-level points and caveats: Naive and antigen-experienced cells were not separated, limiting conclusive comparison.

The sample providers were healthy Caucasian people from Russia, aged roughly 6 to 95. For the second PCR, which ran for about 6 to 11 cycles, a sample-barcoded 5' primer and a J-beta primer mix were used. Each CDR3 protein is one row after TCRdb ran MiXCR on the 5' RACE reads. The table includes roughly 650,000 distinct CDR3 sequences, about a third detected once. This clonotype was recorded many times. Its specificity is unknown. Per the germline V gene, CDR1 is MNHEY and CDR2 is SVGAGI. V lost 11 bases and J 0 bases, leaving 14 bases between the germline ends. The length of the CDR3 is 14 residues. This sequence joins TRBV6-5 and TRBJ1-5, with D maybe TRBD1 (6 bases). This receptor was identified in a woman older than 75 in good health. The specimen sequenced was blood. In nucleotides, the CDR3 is TGTGCCTCCCGAGGGGGTTATAGCAATCAGCCCCAGCATTTT. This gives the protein CASRGGYSNQPQHF.